Below are 18 T cell receptor beta chains sequenced from a single sample in a study of cytomegalovirus exposure and HLA in healthy donors. Produced via immunoSEQ multiplex PCR; TCRdb's table is partial and in-frame only. This sample has 130,000 to 150,000 clones, with 91% found just once. Sequenced material: PBMCs. Receptors originate from a man younger than 35 in good health and CMV-seronegative.

This sequence joins TRBV27 and TRBJ2-5; 8 nucleotides align to TRBD2. There are 14 residues in the CDR3. V was clipped by 3 bases and J by 5 bases; unmatched bases: 5. Germline V gene sequence: CDR1 MNHEY, CDR2 SMNVEV (reference sequence). The CDR3 loop is CASSFGTRRETQYF. The CDR3 DNA reads TGTGCCAGCAGTTTTGGGACTAGAAGGGAGACCCAGTACTTC.

The chain uses TRBV30 and TRBJ1-6; D unclear. Trimming stripped 3 bases from V and 6 bases from J, with 18 bases between. CDR1 and CDR2 from the germline V gene are GTSNPN and SVGIG (reference sequence). CDR3 size: 16 residues. The CDR3 sequence: CAWSLLWGDRNSPLHF. The CDR3 nucleotides are TGTGCCTGGAGCCTTTTATGGGGAGATCGTAATTCACCCCTCCACTTT.

A few counts support this clone. The rearrangement uses TRBV7-8 and TRBJ2-7, with D tentatively TRBD1 (5 bases). Trimming stripped 8 bases from V and 1 base from J, with 12 bases between. This CDR3 region has 13 residues. Germline CDR1 is SGHVS and CDR2 is FQNEAQ. CDR3 nucleotides: TGTGCCAGCTCCGAGACAGAGTCCTACGAGCAGTACTTC. This gives the protein CASSETESYEQYF.

The chain is built from TRBV6-5 and TRBJ2-7, with 8 bases lining up with TRBD2. Germline V CDR1 and CDR2: MNHEY, SVGAGI. The CDR3 is made up of 13 amino acids. J was trimmed by 6 bases and V by 7 bases; bases with no gene match: 8. The DNA for the CDR3 is TGTGCCAGCATTGGACGGGGGGGCTCCGAGCAGTACTTC. Its protein is CASIGRGGSEQYF.

V is TRBV5-1 and J is TRBJ2-1; 7 nucleotides match TRBD2. The CDR3 totals 15 residues. Trimming cost V 0 bases and J 4 bases; bases outside gene matches: 4. The germline gives CDR1 SGHRS, CDR2 YFSETQ. In nucleotides, the CDR3 is TGCGCCAGCAGCTTGGGAGCGGGAATGTACAATGAGCAGTTCTTC. Its protein product is CASSLGAGMYNEQFF. Filled out from reference TRBV5-1 and TRBJ2-1, the complete variable domain reads KAGVTQTPRYLIKTRGQQVTLSCSPISGHRSVSWYQQTPGQGLQFLFEYFSETQRNKGNFPGRFSGRQFSNSRSEMNVSTLELGDSALYLCASSLGAGMYNEQFFGPGTRLTVL.

This chain joins TRBV13 and TRBJ2-3, with 8 bases matching TRBD1. The germline V gene has CDR1 PRHDT and CDR2 FYEKMQ (reference sequence). The CDR3 runs to 17 residues. V lost 7 bases to trimming and J lost 1 base; unmatched junction nucleotides: 13. The CDR3 protein is CASKSITGGSRTDTQYF. CDR3 DNA sequence: TGTGCCAGCAAGAGCATCACAGGGGGGAGCCGCACAGATACGCAGTATTTT.

The J gene is TRBJ2-5, the V gene TRBV9; 8 nucleotides line up with TRBD2. Germline CDR1 reads SGDLS; CDR2 reads YYNGEE. The CDR3 sequence is 17 residues long. J was trimmed by 5 bases and V by 0 bases; bases with no gene match: 12. The CDR3 bases are TGTGCCAGCAGCGTAGACTTTGGGCGGGAGGCCGGTGAGACCCAGTACTTC. This codes for CASSVDFGREAGETQYF.

The chain couples TRBV6-1 to TRBJ1-4; 9 nucleotides match TRBD1. This CDR3 region has 16 residues. Germline loops: CDR1 MNHNS, CDR2 SASEGT. Trimming took 4 bases from V and 5 from J; bases not matched to a gene: 8. The CDR3: CASSVGPGTGNEKLFF. In nucleotides, the CDR3 is TGTGCCAGCAGTGTGGGGCCCGGGACAGGGAATGAAAAACTGTTTTTT.

The rearrangement joins TRBV10-3 to TRBJ2-2; the D gene is possibly TRBD2 (5 bases). This CDR3 comprises 14 residues. Trimming took off 4 bases at V and 8 bases at J, with 14 bases between the two ends. CDR1 is ENHRY and CDR2 is SYGVKD in the germline V gene. Written as DNA, the CDR3 is TGTGCCATCAGTGCGGACTCCTCGGGTGGGGAGCTGTTTTTT. It translates to CAISADSSGGELFF.

The table lists this clone with a count of one. The J gene is TRBJ1-5, the V gene TRBV27, with D unresolved. Germline V gene lookup returns CDR1 MNHEY and CDR2 SMNVEV (reference sequence). This CDR3 has 13 amino acids. Trimming cost V 6 bases and J 1 base, with 7 bases left between them. CDR3 region: CASRIGSNQPQHF. CDR3 in DNA: TGTGCCAGCAGGATCGGGAGCAATCAGCCCCAGCATTTT.

This clone was counted a few times. CDR3 amino acids: CASSLEEGRKEAFF. In DNA form, the CDR3 reads TGTGCCAGCAGCTTAGAGGAGGGTAGGAAAGAAGCTTTCTTT. The rearrangement links TRBV7-2 to TRBJ1-1; D ambiguous. Trimming pared 1 base from V and 8 bases from J, leaving 14 bases between. CDR3 length: 14 residues. CDR1 and CDR2 (germline): SGHTA, FQGNSA.

This sequence joins TRBV5-5 and TRBJ2-1; 9 bases align to TRBD2. CDR1 is SGHKS, CDR2 YYEKEE, per germline (reference sequence). V gave up 0 bases and J gave up 7 bases; unmatched junction bases: 8. The CDR3 is 16 amino acids. In nucleotides, the CDR3 is TGTGCCAGCAGCTTGGCGGCGGGAGGGCCGGGTAATGAGCAGTTCTTC. Protein: CASSLAAGGPGNEQFF.

This chain uses TRBV5-1 with TRBJ1-1; D is ambiguous. Per the germline V gene, CDR1 is SGHRS and CDR2 is YFSETQ. This CDR3 comprises 13 residues. Trimming took 4 bases from V and 6 from J, leaving 13 bases between them. In DNA form, the CDR3 reads TGCGCCAGCAGCCCGCCTGGGAGGGCTGAAGCTTTCTTT. Translation gives CASSPPGRAEAFF.

The chain combines TRBV7-8 with TRBJ1-1; 10 nucleotides line up with TRBD1. J gave up 6 bases and V 5 bases, and 6 bases lay outside the gene matches. The CDR3 loop spans 14 amino acids. CDR1 is SGHVS and CDR2 is FQNEAQ in the germline V gene. DNA for the CDR3: TGTGCCAGCAGCCCTGACAGGGGGCGCCCTGAAGCTTTCTTT. Its translation is CASSPDRGRPEAFF. Filled out from reference TRBV7-8 and TRBJ1-1, the complete variable domain reads GAGVSQSPRYKVAKRGQDVALRCDPISGHVSLFWYQQALGQGPEFLTYFQNEAQLDKSGLPSDRFFAERPEGSVSTLKIQRTQQEDSAVYLCASSPDRGRPEAFFGQGTRLTVV.

The CDR3 loop is CASSVEGLAGTDTQYF. CDR3 in DNA: TGTGCCAGCAGCGTAGAAGGACTAGCGGGCACAGATACGCAGTATTTT. The chain has TRBV7-3 and TRBJ2-3; 10 nucleotides line up with TRBD2. Losses at the gene ends were 5 bases for V and 1 base for J; bases not matched to a gene: 6. This CDR3 is built from 16 residues. Germline V gene data show CDR1 as SGHTA and CDR2 as FQGTGA. Full variable domain (missing parts from reference TRBV7-3 and TRBJ2-3): GAGVSQTPSNKVTEKGKYVELRCDPISGHTALYWYRQSLGQGPEFLIYFQGTGAADDSGLPNDRFFAVRPEGSVSTLKIQRTERGDSAVYLCASSVEGLAGTDTQYFGPGTRLTVL.

The gene calls are TRBV9 and TRBJ2-5; perhaps TRBD1 as D (5 bases). CDR1 is SGDLS and CDR2 is YYNGEE in the germline V gene. CDR3 size: 14 residues. Trimming stripped 0 bases from V and 4 bases from J, with 10 bases between. The chain's CDR3 is CASSVAGSGETQYF. DNA for the CDR3: TGTGCCAGCAGCGTAGCAGGGTCCGGAGAGACCCAGTACTTC.

The genes are TRBV19 and TRBJ1-2, with 10 bases matching TRBD1. Trimming cost V 3 bases and J 4 bases; bases outside gene matches: 2. This CDR3 has 14 residues. The germline CDR1 and CDR2 sequences are LNHDA and SQIVND (reference sequence). The CDR3 protein is CASSMGQGPYGYTF. In DNA form, the CDR3 reads TGTGCCAGTAGTATGGGACAGGGGCCCTATGGCTACACCTTC.

This chain uses TRBV30 with TRBJ2-7, with 9 bases lining up with TRBD1. The germline V gene has CDR1 GTSNPN and CDR2 SVGIG (reference sequence). V was pared by 7 bases and J by 2 bases, with 9 bases of the junction left unmatched. The CDR3 length is 14 residues. DNA for the CDR3: TGTGCCTCAAACAGGGGGCCATCTCCCTACGAGCAGTACTTC. It yields the protein CASNRGPSPYEQYF. Based on the CDR3 plus reference TRBV30 and TRBJ2-7, the full variable domain is SQTIHQWPATLVQPVGSPLSLECTVEGTSNPNLYWYRQAAGRGLQLLFYSVGIGQISSEVPQNLSASRPQDRQFILSSKKLLLSDSGFYLCASNRGPSPYEQYFGPGTRLTVT.